The 27 T cell receptor beta chains presented below share a single source sample, sequenced in a study of blood T cell repertoires in COVID-19. Only in-frame clones appear in the TCRdb table, and some are missing; sequencing was by immunoSEQ multiplex PCR. The sample records roughly 200,000 clones, around 90% being singletons. The specimen sequenced was peripheral blood. These receptors all come from a man between 35 and 55 years old with acute or convalescent COVID-19.

The chain combines TRBV7-2 with TRBJ2-2; TRBD2 matches at 10 bases. Germline V gene sequence: CDR1 SGHTA, CDR2 FQGNSA. Trimming cost V 5 bases and J 1 base; bases outside gene matches: 4. The CDR3 is made up of 16 amino acids. CDR3 DNA sequence: TGTGCCAGCAGCCATCGGACTAGCGGGAACACCGGGGAGCTGTTTTTT. It yields the protein CASSHRTSGNTGELFF.

This chain joins TRBV7-2 and TRBJ2-7, with TRBD1 as a possible D gene (7 bases). The CDR3 spans 18 residues. Trimming removed 5 bases at V and 3 bases at J, with 26 bases between. Germline V gene sequence: CDR1 SGHTA, CDR2 FQGNSA. Here the CDR3 reads CASSVSLTGGQFFYEQYF. CDR3 nucleotides: TGTGCCAGCAGCGTTAGTCTCACCGGGGGACAGTTCTTCTACGAGCAGTACTTC.

The chain's CDR3 is CASSEAAGGGETQYF. The CDR3 DNA reads TGTGCCAGCAGTGAAGCGGCGGGGGGGGGCGAGACCCAGTACTTC. The chain uses TRBV6-1 and TRBJ2-5; TRBD2 matches at 9 bases. Per germline, CDR1 MNHNS and CDR2 SASEGT. Trimming cost V 0 bases and J 5 bases; bases outside gene matches: 4. The length of the CDR3 is 15 residues.

The chain uses TRBV12-3 or TRBV12-4 and TRBJ1-1; D gene ambiguous. V lost 5 bases and J 1 base, leaving 5 bases between the germline ends. This CDR3 is 12 amino acids long. CDR3 in amino acids: CASSLRNTEAFF. The CDR3, as DNA: TGTGCCAGCAGTCTAAGGAACACTGAAGCTTTCTTT.

This sequence joins TRBV4-1 and TRBJ2-7; TRBD1 matches 7 bases. CDR3 length: 13 residues. The V gene's germline CDR1 is MGHRA and CDR2 YSYEKL. Trimming cost V 8 bases and J 0 bases; bases outside gene matches: 4. The CDR3 spells CASARDSSYEQYF. As DNA, the CDR3 is TGCGCCAGCGCCCGGGACAGCTCCTACGAGCAGTACTTC.

The chain recombines TRBV6-1 with TRBJ1-5; D perhaps matches TRBD1 (6 bases). Germline V gene data show CDR1 as MNHNS and CDR2 as SASEGT. This CDR3 has 15 residues. Trimming left V 6 bases short and J 0 bases short, with 12 bases between. The CDR3 sequence: CASRETGYSNQPQHF. DNA for the CDR3: TGTGCCAGCAGAGAGACAGGTTATAGCAATCAGCCCCAGCATTTT.

The chain has TRBV5-6 and TRBJ1-1, with TRBD1 as a possible D gene (6 bases). Trimming left V 4 bases short and J 3 bases short, with 13 bases between. Germline CDR1 and CDR2: SGHDT and YYEEEE. The CDR3 contains 14 residues. CDR3 sequence: CASSPRQAYTEAFF. CDR3 in DNA: TGTGCCAGCAGCCCCCGACAGGCGTACACTGAAGCTTTCTTT.

The chain employs TRBV6-5 and TRBJ1-2; 9 nucleotides agree with TRBD1. CDR1 and CDR2 from the germline V gene are MNHEY and SVGAGI. The CDR3 extends over 14 amino acids. V gave up 1 base and J gave up 8 bases; unmatched junction bases: 5. The CDR3 DNA reads as TGTGCCAGCAGTTACTTGGGACAGGGAGTCGGCTACACCTTC. Translated, it gives CASSYLGQGVGYTF.

The J gene is TRBJ2-1, the V gene TRBV7-2; tentatively, D is TRBD2 (7 bases). In germline, CDR1 is SGHTA, CDR2 FQGNSA. CDR3 length: 18 amino acids. Trimming took off 4 bases at V and 2 bases at J, with 21 bases between the two ends. CDR3 protein: CASSSVGAGAWTYNEQFF. CDR3 in DNA: TGTGCCAGCAGCTCAGTAGGGGCGGGGGCGTGGACCTACAATGAGCAGTTCTTC.

This chain connects TRBV15 to TRBJ2-7, with 7 bases aligning to TRBD1. The germline CDR1 and CDR2 sequences are LNHNV and YYDKDF (reference sequence). Trimming removed 4 bases from V and 1 base from J; junction bases left unmatched: 4. The CDR3 is 14 amino acids. The CDR3 DNA follows: TGTGCCACCAGCACTACAGGGGATTCCTACGAGCAGTACTTC. As protein: CATSTTGDSYEQYF.

The chain recombines TRBV15 with TRBJ2-7; TRBD2 matches 7 bases. The germline gives CDR1 LNHNV, CDR2 YYDKDF (reference sequence). V lost 3 bases, J lost 3 bases, and 8 bases stayed unmatched. The length of the CDR3 is 15 residues. CDR3 bases: TGTGCCACCAGCAGGGGGAGGGGCAGGGACTACGAGCAGTACTTC. Its protein is CATSRGRGRDYEQYF.

This chain uses TRBV7-2 with TRBJ1-2; 11 nucleotides align to TRBD1. The CDR3 runs to 15 residues. The V gene's germline CDR1 is SGHTA and CDR2 FQGNSA. V lost 5 bases and J lost 7; bases outside the gene matches: 9. CDR3 bases: TGTGCCAGCAGCCTCCGGGACAGGGGGTATAGTGGCTACACCTTC. Its translation: CASSLRDRGYSGYTF.

This clone has just a few counts. V gene TRBV6-5 combines with J gene TRBJ2-3, with 10 bases identical to TRBD2. From germline, CDR1 is MNHEY and CDR2 SVGAGI. The CDR3 has 16 amino acids. V gave up 4 bases and J gave up 1 base; unmatched junction bases: 5. The CDR3 reads CASSSKRGGRTDTQYF. The CDR3, as DNA: TGTGCCAGCAGTTCGAAGCGGGGGGGCCGCACAGATACGCAGTATTTT.

The chain couples TRBV4-1 to TRBJ1-2, with 8 nucleotides matching TRBD1. Germline CDR1 and CDR2: MGHRA and YSYEKL. V lost 0 bases and J lost 3; bases outside the gene matches: 3. The CDR3 contains 15 residues. The CDR3: CASSQERTGYYGYTF. CDR3 in DNA: TGCGCCAGCAGCCAAGAGAGGACAGGGTACTATGGCTACACCTTC.

This clone came up a few times. The V gene is TRBV4-2, the J gene TRBJ1-2; D unclear. Germline CDR1 reads LGHNA; CDR2 reads YNFKEQ. Trimming took off 0 bases at V and 6 bases at J, with 17 bases between the two ends. The CDR3 consists of 16 residues. Here the CDR3 DNA reads TGTGCCAGCAGCCAAGATAGGTGGTCAGGTGAGAATGGCTACACCTTC. Protein product: CASSQDRWSGENGYTF.

The chain links TRBV6-2 or TRBV6-3 to TRBJ2-5; TRBD1 is a possible D gene (6 bases). Germline lookup yields CDR1 MNHEY and CDR2 SVGEGT. The CDR3 consists of 15 residues. With 2 bases removed from V and 5 bases from J, the gap between germline ends came to 15 bases. The CDR3 here is CASSYQNRVGETQYF. Here the CDR3 DNA reads TGTGCCAGCAGTTACCAGAACAGGGTAGGCGAGACCCAGTACTTC.

The chain links TRBV11-2 to TRBJ1-3, with D tentatively TRBD1 (6 bases). V was trimmed by 8 bases and J by 4 bases, leaving 12 bases between them. Germline V lookup: CDR1 SGHAT, CDR2 FQNNGV. The CDR3 is 13 residues long. The DNA for the CDR3 is TGTGCCAGCGGGCAGGGGCGCGGAAACACCATATATTTT. Residues: CASGQGRGNTIYF.

The table lists this clone with a count of one. The V gene is TRBV2, the J gene TRBJ2-2, with D hard to call. V lost 2 bases to trimming and J lost 7 bases, with 2 bases between them. Germline V gives CDR1 SNHLY, CDR2 FYNNEI. The CDR3 sequence is 11 residues long. The CDR3 sequence: CASSEHGELFF. CDR3 in DNA: TGTGCCAGCAGTGAACACGGGGAGCTGTTTTTT.

V gene TRBV5-4 combines with J gene TRBJ2-5; TRBD1 aligns across 7 bases. Germline V gene data show CDR1 as SGHNT and CDR2 as YYREEE (reference sequence). CDR3 length: 13 residues. The junction had 8 bases not matched to a gene; V was cut back by 4 bases and J by 8 bases. The CDR3 DNA follows: TGTGCCAGCAGCGTTGGACAGGAGAGAACCCAGTACTTC. Translated, it gives CASSVGQERTQYF. The variable domain in full, with the rest retrieved from reference TRBV5-4 and TRBJ2-5, is ETGVTQSPTHLIKTRGQQVTLRCSSQSGHNTVSWYQQALGQGPQFIFQYYREEENGRGNFPPRFSGLQFPNYSSELNVNALELDDSALYLCASSVGQERTQYFGPGTRLLVL.

In nucleotides, the CDR3 is TGTGCCAGCTCACCTCAAACGGGACTAGATTTGAATGAGCAGTTCTTC. It yields the protein CASSPQTGLDLNEQFF. The chain is built from TRBV18 and TRBJ2-1, with 8 bases matching TRBD2. V dropped 3 bases and J dropped 7; count of bases not matched to a gene: 11. CDR1 and CDR2 from the germline V gene are KGHSH and LQKENI. The CDR3 is 16 amino acids.

V usage is TRBV27 and J usage is TRBJ1-1, with a tentative D call TRBD1 (5 bases). The germline CDR1 and CDR2 sequences are MNHEY and SMNVEV (reference sequence). Trimming cost V 6 bases and J 2 bases, with 16 bases left between them. This CDR3 is built from 15 residues. For the CDR3, the DNA is TGTGCCAGCAGAGCTCGACGGGGGAGCAACACTGAAGCTTTCTTT. This encodes CASRARRGSNTEAFF.

This clone occurred once. The rearrangement uses TRBV27 and TRBJ1-3; D unresolved. The germline gives CDR1 MNHEY, CDR2 SMNVEV (reference sequence). With 3 bases removed from V and 4 bases from J, the gap between germline ends came to 7 bases. This CDR3 has 13 amino acids. The CDR3 is CASSLGRGNTIYF. The CDR3 region has the DNA TGTGCCAGCAGTTTGGGGAGGGGAAACACCATATATTTT.

The rearrangement links TRBV18 to TRBJ2-5; 9 nucleotides match TRBD2. V shed 4 bases, J shed 5 bases, and the junction held 11 bases outside the gene matches. This CDR3 comprises 16 residues. Germline lookup yields CDR1 KGHSH and CDR2 LQKENI. The CDR3 nucleotides read TGTGCCAGCTCACTCCGGGGGACTAGCAACGGCGAGACCCAGTACTTC. Its protein is CASSLRGTSNGETQYF.

The CDR3 DNA follows: TGCAGCACCCCCCATGGCAGTGCGAACACCGGGGAGCTGTTTTTT. The encoded protein is CSTPHGSANTGELFF. V is TRBV29-1 and J is TRBJ2-2; D not certain. The V end was cut by 8 bases, the J end by 0 bases, with 16 bases between. The CDR3 sequence is 15 residues long. CDR1 is SQVTM and CDR2 is ANQGSEA in the germline V gene.

This clone was observed once. The rearrangement joins TRBV18 to TRBJ2-3, with 9 bases identical to TRBD1. The trim removed 4 bases at V and 3 bases at J, leaving 5 bases unmatched. The V gene's germline CDR1 is KGHSH and CDR2 LQKENI. The CDR3 extends over 15 amino acids. The CDR3 protein is CASSLGQGGTDTQYF. CDR3 nucleotide sequence: TGTGCCAGCTCACTGGGACAGGGAGGGACAGATACGCAGTATTTT.

The chain carries TRBV15 and TRBJ2-3, with TRBD1 identical over 7 bases. Germline V gene sequence: CDR1 LNHNV, CDR2 YYDKDF (reference sequence). CDR3 length: 15 residues. J lost 2 bases, V lost 4 bases, and 6 bases had no gene match. The DNA of the CDR3 is TGTGCCACCAGCACCAGTACAGGGGACACAGATACGCAGTATTTT. It specifies CATSTSTGDTDTQYF.

This clone was found once. The V and J genes are TRBV6-5 and TRBJ2-7, with a weak D call TRBD2 (6 bases). In germline, CDR1 is MNHEY, CDR2 SVGAGI. The length of the CDR3 is 13 residues. Trimming took off 6 bases at V and 11 bases at J, with 20 bases between the two ends. The DNA for the CDR3 is TGTGCCAGCAGACAAATCTCGGGTTCGGGGGAGTACTTC. Translating it yields CASRQISGSGEYF.